The rows below give T cell receptor beta chains drawn from one sample of a study of blood T cell repertoires in COVID-19. Assay used: immunoSEQ multiplex PCR; TCRdb lists only in-frame clones, some missing. Of roughly 160,000 clones in the sample, 90% were seen once. The sample comprised peripheral blood. The receptors shown here come from a man between 50 and 59 years old with acute or convalescent COVID-19. Both conserved end residues are trimmed from each CDR3. The order of the fields is J gene, V gene, D gene, CDR3 protein. D genes are given only for firm matches.

J: TRBJ1-3; V: TRBV10-3; D: TRBD1; CDR3: ATCQDRDTNTIY
J: TRBJ1-6; V: TRBV27; D: .; CDR3: ASRFGQLRNSPLH
J: TRBJ1-5; V: TRBV6-5; D: TRBD1; CDR3: ASSTGGNQPQH
J: TRBJ1-5; V: TRBV28; D: TRBD1; CDR3: ASSLGQGRQPQH
J: TRBJ2-7; V: TRBV2; D: TRBD1; CDR3: ASNRKMGQGDF
J: TRBJ2-7; V: TRBV4-1; D: TRBD2; CDR3: ASSQQGLAGGPPEQY
J: TRBJ2-1; V: TRBV27; D: TRBD2; CDR3: ASSPRGLAWTLNNEQF
J: TRBJ2-3; V: TRBV2; D: TRBD2; CDR3: ASSEARTSGRASRTDTQY
J: TRBJ2-1; V: TRBV12-3/TRBV12-4; D: .; CDR3: ASSLPPVYEQF
J: TRBJ2-1; V: TRBV18; D: TRBD1; CDR3: ASSPQQGANNEQF
J: TRBJ1-4; V: TRBV10-1; D: TRBD1; CDR3: ASGGTGGEKLF
J: TRBJ2-3; V: TRBV18; D: .; CDR3: ASSPGAVTDTQY
J: TRBJ1-1; V: TRBV27; D: .; CDR3: ASSEGGIMNTEAF
J: TRBJ2-7; V: TRBV3-1/TRBV3-2; D: TRBD1; CDR3: ASSQGPGTGTYEQY
J: TRBJ1-1; V: TRBV27; D: .; CDR3: ASSFDRLNTEAF
J: TRBJ2-6; V: TRBV30; D: TRBD1; CDR3: AWSAGTGKANVLT
J: TRBJ2-2; V: TRBV19; D: TRBD2; CDR3: ASTWDYANTGELF
J: TRBJ2-7; V: TRBV15; D: TRBD2; CDR3: ATSRVFSGEGEQY
J: TRBJ1-4; V: TRBV3-1/TRBV3-2; D: .; CDR3: ASSQVDRSEKLF
J: TRBJ1-6; V: TRBV28; D: .; CDR3: ASSFRSTYNSPLH
J: TRBJ2-2; V: TRBV9; D: TRBD2; CDR3: ASSVDWGRATGELF
J: TRBJ2-1; V: TRBV6-6; D: TRBD2; CDR3: ASTAAGARYNEQF
J: TRBJ2-1; V: TRBV10-3; D: TRBD2; CDR3: AISERASGNNEQF
J: TRBJ1-2; V: TRBV3-1/TRBV3-2; D: TRBD1; CDR3: ASSPGQGFGYT
J: TRBJ1-6; V: TRBV13; D: .; CDR3: ASSLGRSSYNSPLH
J: TRBJ1-3; V: TRBV19; D: .; CDR3: ASSIVSSGNTIY
J: TRBJ1-5; V: TRBV2; D: TRBD1; CDR3: ASSLGGQRNQPQH
J: TRBJ2-7; V: TRBV27; D: .; CDR3: ASSYRAASSYEQY
J: TRBJ1-5; V: TRBV5-1; D: .; CDR3: ASSLWGGQGQPQH
J: TRBJ1-6; V: TRBV2; D: .; CDR3: ASSEAPLPARTVYNSPLH
J: TRBJ2-1; V: TRBV19; D: TRBD2; CDR3: ASSIIAGLENEQF
J: TRBJ2-1; V: TRBV2; D: .; CDR3: ASTEGLAPYNEQF
J: TRBJ2-1; V: TRBV2; D: TRBD1; CDR3: ASSVGQGTYNEQF
J: TRBJ1-6; V: TRBV6-2/TRBV6-3; D: .; CDR3: ASSFYDRGNSPLH
J: TRBJ2-3; V: TRBV28; D: TRBD2; CDR3: ASSFRSGRTDTQY
J: TRBJ1-5; V: TRBV7-8; D: .; CDR3: ASSLNSNQPQH
J: TRBJ1-2; V: TRBV27; D: TRBD1; CDR3: ASSPGPGTGVIGYT
J: TRBJ2-6; V: TRBV9; D: .; CDR3: ASSVARRQESGANVLT
J: TRBJ1-5; V: TRBV7-9; D: TRBD1; CDR3: ASSLGTGNQPQH
J: TRBJ1-2; V: TRBV5-1; D: TRBD1; CDR3: ASSRGTGISYT
J: TRBJ2-3; V: TRBV9; D: .; CDR3: ASSTRTSTDTQY
J: TRBJ2-1; V: TRBV28; D: .; CDR3: ASSFLFPRGSYNEQF
J: TRBJ1-1; V: TRBV2; D: .; CDR3: ASSLERRNTEAF
J: TRBJ2-7; V: TRBV5-6; D: .; CDR3: ASSLPPHYEQY
J: TRBJ2-1; V: TRBV27; D: TRBD1; CDR3: ASSFGTGDYNEQF
J: TRBJ2-3; V: TRBV7-7; D: .; CDR3: ASSLELTDTQY
J: TRBJ2-7; V: TRBV4-1; D: TRBD2; CDR3: ASSQVPSGSFGINEQY
J: TRBJ1-5; V: TRBV10-3; D: .; CDR3: ATGDRGGQPQH
J: TRBJ2-5; V: TRBV6-4; D: TRBD1; CDR3: ASRGIRHRGQETQY
J: TRBJ2-2; V: TRBV7-3; D: TRBD1; CDR3: ASRSGTAYTGELF